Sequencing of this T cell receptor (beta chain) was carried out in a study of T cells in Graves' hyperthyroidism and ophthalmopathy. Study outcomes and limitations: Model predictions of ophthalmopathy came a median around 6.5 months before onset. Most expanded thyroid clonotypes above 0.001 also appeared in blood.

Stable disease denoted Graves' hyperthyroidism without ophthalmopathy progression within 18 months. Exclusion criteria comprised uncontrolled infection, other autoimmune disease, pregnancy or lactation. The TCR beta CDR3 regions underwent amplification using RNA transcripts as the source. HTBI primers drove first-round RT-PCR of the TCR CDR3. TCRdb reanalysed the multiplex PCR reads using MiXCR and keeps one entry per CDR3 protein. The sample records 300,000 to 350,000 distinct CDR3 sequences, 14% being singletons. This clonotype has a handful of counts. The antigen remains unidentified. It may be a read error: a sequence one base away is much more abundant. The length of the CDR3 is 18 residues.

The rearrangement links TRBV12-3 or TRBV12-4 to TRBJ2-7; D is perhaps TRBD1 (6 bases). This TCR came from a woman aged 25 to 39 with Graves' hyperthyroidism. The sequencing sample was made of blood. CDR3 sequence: CASSFVSGAQKISYEQCF. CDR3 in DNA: TGTGCCAGCAGTTTCGTTTCAGGGGCCCAAAAGATCTCCTACGAGCAGTGCTTC.